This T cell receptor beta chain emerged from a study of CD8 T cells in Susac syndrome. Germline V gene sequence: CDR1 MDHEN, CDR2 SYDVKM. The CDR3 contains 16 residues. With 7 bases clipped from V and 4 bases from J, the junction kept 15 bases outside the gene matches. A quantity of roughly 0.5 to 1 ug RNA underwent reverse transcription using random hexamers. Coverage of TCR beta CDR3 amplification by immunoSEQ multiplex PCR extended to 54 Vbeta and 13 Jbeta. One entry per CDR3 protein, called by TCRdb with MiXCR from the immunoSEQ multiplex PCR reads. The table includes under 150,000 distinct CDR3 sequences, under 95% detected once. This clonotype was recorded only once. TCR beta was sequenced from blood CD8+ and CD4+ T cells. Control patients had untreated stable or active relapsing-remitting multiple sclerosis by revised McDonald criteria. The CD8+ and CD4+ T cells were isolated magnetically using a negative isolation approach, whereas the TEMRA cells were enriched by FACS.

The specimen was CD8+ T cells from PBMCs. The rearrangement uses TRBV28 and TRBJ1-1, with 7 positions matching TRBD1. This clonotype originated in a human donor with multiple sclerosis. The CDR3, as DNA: TGTGCCAGCACCCCAGGGGTACTACAGGGGCCCACTGAAGCTTTCTTT. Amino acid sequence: CASTPGVLQGPTEAFF.